The source of this T cell receptor (beta chain) is a study of radiotherapy plus CTLA-4 blockade in lung cancer. Across the study: Objective responses were recorded in around 18% of patients, with disease control recorded in 25% to 35%.

Notes on the study in general: Tumor-origin TCR clones grew in blood after radiotherapy plus ipilimumab. Response, reportedly, was best predicted by interferon-beta along with early blood T cell clone dynamics.

The CDR3 contains 14 residues. Germline V gene data show CDR1 as SGDLS and CDR2 as YYNGEE. V was clipped by 4 bases and J by 2 bases; unmatched bases: 4. As to this clone: Its cognate antigen is unknown.

Using immunoSEQ multiplex PCR, the repertoire was profiled, and TCRdb retains in-frame clones only, with some absent. This table has tens of thousands of clones, 70% to 90% appearing once. Enrolled patients, whose metastatic non-small-cell lung cancer was chemo-refractory, received focal radiation plus CTLA-4 blockade with ipilimumab. The J gene is TRBJ2-7, the V gene TRBV9, with TRBD1 identical over 9 bases. The sample was peripheral blood, taken from a patient treated with radiotherapy plus ipilimumab. This sequence originates from a human donor with non-small cell lung cancer whose response to radiotherapy plus ipilimumab could not be evaluated. The CDR3 nucleotides read TGTGCCAGCAGCCTTCGACAGGGGGCCTACGAGCAGTACTTC. This encodes CASSLRQGAYEQYF.